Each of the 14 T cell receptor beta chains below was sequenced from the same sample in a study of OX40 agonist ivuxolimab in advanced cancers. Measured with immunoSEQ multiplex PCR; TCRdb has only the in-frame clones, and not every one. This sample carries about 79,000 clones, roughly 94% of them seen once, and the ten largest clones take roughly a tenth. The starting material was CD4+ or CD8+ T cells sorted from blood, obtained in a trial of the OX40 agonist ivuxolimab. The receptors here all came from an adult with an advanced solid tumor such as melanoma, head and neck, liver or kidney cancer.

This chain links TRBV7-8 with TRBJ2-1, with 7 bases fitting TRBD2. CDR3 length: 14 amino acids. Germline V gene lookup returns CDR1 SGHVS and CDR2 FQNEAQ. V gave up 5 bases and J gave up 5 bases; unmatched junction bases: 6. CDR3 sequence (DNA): TGTGCCAGCAGCAACCCTAGCGGACACAATGAGCAGTTCTTC. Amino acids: CASSNPSGHNEQFF.

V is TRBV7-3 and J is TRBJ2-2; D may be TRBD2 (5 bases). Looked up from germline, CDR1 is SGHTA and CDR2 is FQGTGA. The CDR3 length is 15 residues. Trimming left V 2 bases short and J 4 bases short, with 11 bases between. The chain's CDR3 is CASSLEFRGTGELFF. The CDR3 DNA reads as TGTGCCAGCAGCTTAGAGTTCCGGGGCACCGGGGAGCTGTTTTTT.

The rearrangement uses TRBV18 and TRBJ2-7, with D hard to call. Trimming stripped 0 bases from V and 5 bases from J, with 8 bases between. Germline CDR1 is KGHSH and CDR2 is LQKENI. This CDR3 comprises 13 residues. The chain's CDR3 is CASSPPQGNEQYF. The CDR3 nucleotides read TGTGCCAGCTCACCACCCCAAGGGAACGAGCAGTACTTC.

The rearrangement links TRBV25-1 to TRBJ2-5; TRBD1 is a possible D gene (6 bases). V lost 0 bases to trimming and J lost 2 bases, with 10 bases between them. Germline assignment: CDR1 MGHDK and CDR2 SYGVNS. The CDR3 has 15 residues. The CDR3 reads CASSEYQQGQETQYF. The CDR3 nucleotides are TGTGCCAGCAGTGAATATCAGCAGGGGCAAGAGACCCAGTACTTC.

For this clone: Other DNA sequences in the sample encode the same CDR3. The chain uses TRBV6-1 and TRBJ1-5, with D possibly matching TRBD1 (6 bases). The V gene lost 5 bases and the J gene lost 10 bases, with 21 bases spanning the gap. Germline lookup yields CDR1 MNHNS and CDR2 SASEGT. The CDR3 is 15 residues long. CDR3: CASSPGWGDNQPQHF. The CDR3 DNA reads TGTGCCAGCAGTCCCGGGTGGGGGGACAACCAACCCCAGCATTTT.

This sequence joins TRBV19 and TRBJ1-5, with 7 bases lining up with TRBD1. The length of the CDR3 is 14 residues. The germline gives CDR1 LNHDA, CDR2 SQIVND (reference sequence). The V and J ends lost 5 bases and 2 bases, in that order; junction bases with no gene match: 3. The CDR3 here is CASSSTGGNQPQHF. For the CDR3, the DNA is TGTGCCAGTAGTTCCACAGGGGGCAATCAGCCCCAGCATTTT. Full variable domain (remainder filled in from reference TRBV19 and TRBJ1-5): DGGITQSPKYLFRKEGQNVTLSCEQNLNHDAMYWYRQDPGQGLRLIYYSQIVNDFQKGDIAEGYSVSREKKESFPLTVTSAQKNPTAFYLCASSSTGGNQPQHFGDGTRLSIL.

CDR3 sequence (DNA): TGTGCCAGTCAGGACGGATACTCTGGAAACACCATATATTTT. The encoded protein is CASQDGYSGNTIYF. The rearrangement joins TRBV2 to TRBJ1-3; D is undetermined. Germline V gene data show CDR1 as SNHLY and CDR2 as FYNNEI. V dropped 9 bases and J dropped 0 bases, with 12 bases sitting between them. The CDR3 loop spans 14 amino acids. Looking up the rest from reference TRBV2 and TRBJ1-3 gives the full variable domain: EPEVTQTPSHQVTQMGQEVILRCVPISNHLYFYWYRQILGQKVEFLVSFYNNEISEKSEIFDDQFSVERPDGSNFTLKIRSTKLEDSAMYFCASQDGYSGNTIYFGEGSWLTVV.

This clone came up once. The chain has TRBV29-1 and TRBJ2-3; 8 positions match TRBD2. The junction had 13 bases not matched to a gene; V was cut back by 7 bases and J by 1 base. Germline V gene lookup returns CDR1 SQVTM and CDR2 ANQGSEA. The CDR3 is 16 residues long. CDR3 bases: TGCAGCGCCCTAGTGACGCGGCGGGAGGGCACAGATACGCAGTATTTT. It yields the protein CSALVTRREGTDTQYF.

CDR3 residues: CASSPGRDEQFF. The CDR3 nucleotides read TGTGCCAGCAGTCCCGGGCGCGATGAGCAGTTCTTC. The chain is built from TRBV28 and TRBJ2-1, with no clear D. The CDR3 totals 12 residues. The germline V gene has CDR1 MDHEN and CDR2 SYDVKM. Trimming left V 5 bases short and J 8 bases short, with 10 bases between.

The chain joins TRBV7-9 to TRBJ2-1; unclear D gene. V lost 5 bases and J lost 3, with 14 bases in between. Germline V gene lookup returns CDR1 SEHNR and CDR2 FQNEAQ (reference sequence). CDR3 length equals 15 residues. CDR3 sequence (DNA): TGTGCCAGCAGCGGGGTCGAGGCGGACTACAATGAGCAGTTCTTC. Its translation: CASSGVEADYNEQFF.

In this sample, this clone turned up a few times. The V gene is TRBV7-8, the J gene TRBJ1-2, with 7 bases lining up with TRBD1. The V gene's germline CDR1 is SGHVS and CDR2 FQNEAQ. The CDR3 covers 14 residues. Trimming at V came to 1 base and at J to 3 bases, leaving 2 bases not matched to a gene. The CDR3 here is CASSLGQGDYGYTF. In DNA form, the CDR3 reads TGTGCCAGCAGCTTAGGACAGGGAGACTATGGCTACACCTTC.

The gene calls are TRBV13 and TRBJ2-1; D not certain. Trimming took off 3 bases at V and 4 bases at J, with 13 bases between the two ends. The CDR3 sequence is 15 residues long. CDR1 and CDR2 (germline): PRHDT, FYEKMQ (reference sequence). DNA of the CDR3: TGTGCCAGCAGCTTCCGCACCGAACCTTACAATGAGCAGTTCTTC. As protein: CASSFRTEPYNEQFF.

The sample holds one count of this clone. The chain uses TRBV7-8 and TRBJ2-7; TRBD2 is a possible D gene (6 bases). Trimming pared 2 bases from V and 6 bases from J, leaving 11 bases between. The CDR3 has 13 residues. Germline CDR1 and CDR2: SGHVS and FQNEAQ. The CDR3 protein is CASSLREAGEQYF. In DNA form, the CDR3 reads TGTGCCAGCAGCTTACGGGAAGCGGGCGAGCAGTACTTC.

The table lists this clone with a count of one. The CDR3 sequence is CASSFDPWTVQYF. In nucleotides, the CDR3 is TGTGCCAGCAGTTTCGACCCTTGGACAGTTCAGTACTTC. V usage is TRBV27 and J usage is TRBJ2-4, with TRBD1 as a possible D gene (6 bases). CDR1 and CDR2 from the germline V gene are MNHEY and SMNVEV (reference sequence). This CDR3 region has 13 residues. The V gene lost 3 bases and the J gene lost 11 bases, with 14 bases spanning the gap.